The source of this TCR beta chain is a study of blood T cell repertoires in COVID-19. Whole-study context: The United States, Italy and Spain provided the acute and convalescent COVID-19 samples. From T cells, B-cell-depleted T cells, or PBMCs came the material, which was cDNA or gDNA.

The CDR3 sequence is 14 residues long. The V gene lost 4 bases and the J gene lost 6 bases, with 16 bases spanning the gap. Germline CDR1 and CDR2: SGHAT and FQNNGV. Under the authors' procedure: Quantification of nucleated cells was approximated via reference gene primer amplification. Libraries were prepared by immunoSEQ multiplex PCR; TCRdb keeps only in-frame clonotypes and omits some of them. The D gene and trimming were derived from the DNA, and the V and J assignments and clone size from that table. The sample includes some 160,000 clones, roughly 93% seen only once; the top ten take roughly 2.1%.

This chain uses TRBV11-2 with TRBJ2-7; maybe TRBD1 (6 bases). Input material: peripheral blood. This TCR was recovered from a man in his late teens or twenties with acute or convalescent COVID-19. The CDR3 loop is CASSSLRGKGEQYF. The CDR3, as DNA: TGTGCCAGCAGCTCCCTCAGGGGCAAGGGCGAGCAGTACTTC.